A selection of T cell receptor beta chains follows, all from one sample in a study of naive and memory T cell subsets. A single record per CDR3 protein comes from TCRdb applying MiXCR to the UMI-ligation and nested PCR reads. The repertoire includes tens of thousands of distinct CDR3 sequences, less than 15% of them detected once, and around 20% sits in the top ten. The sample comprised effector memory CD4+ T cells from blood. These receptors were taken from a human donor in good health. Both conserved end residues are part of each CDR3.

TRBJ1-1 | TRBV4-2 | CASSRASANLNTEAFF
TRBJ2-3 | TRBV5-1 | CASSLDGFSTDTQYF
TRBJ1-2 | TRBV2 | CASRKDRGKTIGYTF
TRBJ2-7 | TRBV28 | CASSPSGGSWYEQYF
TRBJ2-3 | TRBV7-3 | CASSLLGGGRLDTQYF
TRBJ2-2 | TRBV6-6 | CASSPTGTGFHGELFF
TRBJ2-5 | TRBV3-1 | CASSQDRRREPGETQYF
TRBJ2-3 | TRBV12-3/TRBV12-4 | CASSSPDTQYF
TRBJ1-6 | TRBV4-3 | CASSQEGLDNSPLHF
TRBJ1-1 | TRBV5-1 | CASSDTTGTANTEAFF
TRBJ2-3 | TRBV28 | CASRPGDRADTQYF
TRBJ2-3 | TRBV5-1 | CASSLNLDTQYF
TRBJ2-3 | TRBV7-6 | CASSLVGSGRAADTQYF
TRBJ1-2 | TRBV5-4 | CASSPRQGDYGYTF
TRBJ1-2 | TRBV2 | CASSEIQGSGYTF
TRBJ1-2 | TRBV4-1 | CASSQGRDGRRYTF
TRBJ2-7 | TRBV28 | CASSLAVREQYF